The 15 T cell receptor beta chains below all came from one sample that was sequenced in a study of blood T cell repertoires in COVID-19. TCRdb's copy holds only in-frame clones and misses some; the assay was immunoSEQ multiplex PCR. The sample includes some 270,000 clones, around nine tenths of them seen just once. The sequenced material came from peripheral blood. The source of these receptors is a man aged 40-49 years with active or convalescent COVID-19.

V usage is TRBV5-4 and J usage is TRBJ2-1; perhaps TRBD1 as D (6 bases). Germline CDR1 is SGHNT and CDR2 is YYREEE (reference sequence). This CDR3 has 12 residues. With 2 bases removed from V and 8 bases from J, the gap between germline ends came to 8 bases. The CDR3 spells CASSLQGDEQFF. The DNA of the CDR3 is TGTGCCAGCAGCTTACAGGGTGATGAGCAGTTCTTC.

The chain employs TRBV28 and TRBJ2-4, with D possibly TRBD1 on 6 matching bases. The V gene lost 6 bases and the J gene lost 6 bases, with 9 bases spanning the gap. The CDR3 has 12 amino acids. The germline CDR1 and CDR2 sequences are MDHEN and SYDVKM. The CDR3 DNA follows: TGTGCCAGCAGACAGGGTTCAAACATTCAGTACTTC. It translates to CASRQGSNIQYF.

The count of this clone is one. This chain joins TRBV28 and TRBJ2-7; D uncertain. The V end lost 7 bases, the J end lost 2 bases, and 12 bases lay between the germline ends. Germline CDR1 is MDHEN and CDR2 is SYDVKM. This CDR3 comprises 13 residues. The CDR3 is CASMPLGTYEQYF. The CDR3 coding sequence is TGTGCCAGCATGCCCCTGGGCACCTACGAGCAGTACTTC. Full variable domain (outside the CDR3, taken from reference TRBV28 and TRBJ2-7): DVKVTQSSRYLVKRTGEKVFLECVQDMDHENMFWYRQDPGLGLRLIYFSYDVKMKEKGDIPEGYSVSREKKERFSLILESASTNQTSMYLCASMPLGTYEQYFGPGTRLTVT.

The chain combines TRBV9 with TRBJ2-2; D is perhaps TRBD1 (5 bases). The germline V and J ends were trimmed by 5 bases and 5 bases, with 7 bases remaining between them. Germline values: CDR1 SGDLS, CDR2 YYNGEE. CDR3 length equals 12 residues. CDR3 bases: TGTGCCAGCAGGGGGCCAACCGGGGAGCTGTTTTTT. Encoded protein: CASRGPTGELFF.

A word on this clone: This CDR3 is also generated by other DNA sequences in the sample. The V call is TRBV7-9, the J call TRBJ1-1; TRBD1 aligns across 8 bases. Trimming removed 5 bases from V and 2 bases from J; junction bases left unmatched: 4. Looked up from germline, CDR1 is SEHNR and CDR2 is FQNEAQ (reference sequence). The CDR3 is 14 amino acids. CDR3 protein: CASSLQGGNTEAFF. CDR3 sequence (DNA): TGTGCCAGCAGCCTACAGGGGGGCAACACTGAAGCTTTCTTT.

This chain joins TRBV30 and TRBJ1-2; D not resolved. Germline assignment: CDR1 GTSNPN and CDR2 SVGIG (reference sequence). This CDR3 contains 12 residues. Trimming cost V 3 bases and J 3 bases, with 8 bases left between them. Here the CDR3 reads CAWSRGHYGYTF. In nucleotides, the CDR3 is TGTGCCTGGAGCAGAGGGCACTATGGCTACACCTTC.

The V and J genes are TRBV30 and TRBJ1-2; D unresolved. V was pared by 7 bases and J by 2 bases, with 14 bases between. This CDR3 contains 13 residues. Germline CDR1 and CDR2: GTSNPN and SVGIG (reference sequence). The CDR3 sequence is CAFVGGKNYGYTF. The CDR3, as DNA: TGTGCCTTCGTAGGAGGGAAAAACTATGGCTACACCTTC. Variable domain in full (rest from reference TRBV30 and TRBJ1-2): SQTIHQWPATLVQPVGSPLSLECTVEGTSNPNLYWYRQAAGRGLQLLFYSVGIGQISSEVPQNLSASRPQDRQFILSSKKLLLSDSGFYLCAFVGGKNYGYTFGSGTRLTVV.

This clone was detected once. The chain links TRBV6-5 to TRBJ2-4; 9 nucleotides agree with TRBD2. CDR1 MNHEY and CDR2 SVGAGI come from the germline V gene. V lost 8 bases, J lost 12 bases, and 11 bases stayed unmatched. The length of the CDR3 is 13 residues. CDR3: CASWVAGDNGQYF. CDR3 DNA sequence: TGTGCCAGCTGGGTAGCGGGGGATAATGGTCAGTACTTC.

The V and J genes are TRBV11-2 and TRBJ2-2, with D tentatively TRBD1 (6 bases). V gave up 3 bases and J gave up 4 bases, with 12 bases separating them. This CDR3 is built from 15 residues. Per germline, CDR1 SGHAT and CDR2 FQNNGV. The CDR3 region is CASSFNTGLTGELFF. Written as DNA, the CDR3 is TGTGCCAGCAGCTTTAACACAGGGCTCACCGGGGAGCTGTTTTTT.

The V call is TRBV7-3, the J call TRBJ2-2; D unresolved. This CDR3 has 13 amino acids. V dropped 5 bases and J dropped 6 bases, with 10 bases sitting between them. Germline CDR1 reads SGHTA; CDR2 reads FQGTGA. The CDR3 sequence: CASSAGGAGELFF. The CDR3 DNA follows: TGTGCCAGCAGCGCCGGCGGAGCCGGGGAGCTGTTTTTT.

The V gene is TRBV25-1, the J gene TRBJ2-3; no reliable D call. V was shortened by 0 bases and J by 0 bases, with 7 bases between the two germline ends. The CDR3 runs to 15 residues. The germline CDR1 and CDR2 sequences are MGHDK and SYGVNS. CDR3 residues: CASSEYFTSTDTQYF. The DNA for the CDR3 is TGTGCCAGCAGTGAATATTTTACTAGCACAGATACGCAGTATTTT. The variable domain in full, completed from reference TRBV25-1 and TRBJ2-3, reads EADIYQTPRYLVIGTGKKITLECSQTMGHDKMYWYQQDPGMELHLIHYSYGVNSTEKGDLSSESTVSRIRTEHFPLTLESARPSHTSQYLCASSEYFTSTDTQYFGPGTRLTVL.

The chain carries TRBV11-3 and TRBJ2-3; D might be TRBD2 (6 bases). Germline V lookup: CDR1 SGHNT, CDR2 YENEEA. Trimming left V 8 bases short and J 2 bases short, with 14 bases between. CDR3 length: 14 residues. The CDR3 bases are TGTGCCAGCCAGGCGGGGCCCTACACAGATACGCAGTATTTT. Protein product: CASQAGPYTDTQYF.

This clone is a singleton in its sample. This sequence joins TRBV5-1 and TRBJ1-2; TRBD1 agrees at 11 bases. Trimming took 0 bases from V and 5 from J; bases not matched to a gene: 6. CDR1 is SGHRS, CDR2 YFSETQ, per germline. This CDR3 has 16 residues. The CDR3 is CASSLGLGTGGYGYTF. CDR3 nucleotide sequence: TGCGCCAGCAGCTTGGGCCTCGGGACAGGGGGTTATGGCTACACCTTC.

In DNA, the CDR3 is TGTGCCAGCAGCCTACAGGGCGAGAACACTGAAGCTTTCTTT. Its protein is CASSLQGENTEAFF. The chain is built from TRBV7-3 and TRBJ1-1; D might be TRBD1 (6 bases). Germline V gene lookup returns CDR1 SGHTA and CDR2 FQGTGA. V lost 5 bases and J 1 base, leaving 11 bases between the germline ends. This CDR3 region has 14 residues.

This clone was recorded a few times. V is TRBV2 and J is TRBJ1-5, with D maybe TRBD1 (5 bases). Germline CDR1 and CDR2: SNHLY and FYNNEI. The ends were cut back, 6 bases at V and 2 bases at J, with 14 bases in the middle. The CDR3 has 15 residues. Here the CDR3 DNA reads TGTGCCAGCAGGTCCCAGGGCGCGGGCAATCAGCCCCAGCATTTT. It codes for CASRSQGAGNQPQHF. Full variable domain (rest looked up from reference TRBV2 and TRBJ1-5): EPEVTQTPSHQVTQMGQEVILRCVPISNHLYFYWYRQILGQKVEFLVSFYNNEISEKSEIFDDQFSVERPDGSNFTLKIRSTKLEDSAMYFCASRSQGAGNQPQHFGDGTRLSIL.